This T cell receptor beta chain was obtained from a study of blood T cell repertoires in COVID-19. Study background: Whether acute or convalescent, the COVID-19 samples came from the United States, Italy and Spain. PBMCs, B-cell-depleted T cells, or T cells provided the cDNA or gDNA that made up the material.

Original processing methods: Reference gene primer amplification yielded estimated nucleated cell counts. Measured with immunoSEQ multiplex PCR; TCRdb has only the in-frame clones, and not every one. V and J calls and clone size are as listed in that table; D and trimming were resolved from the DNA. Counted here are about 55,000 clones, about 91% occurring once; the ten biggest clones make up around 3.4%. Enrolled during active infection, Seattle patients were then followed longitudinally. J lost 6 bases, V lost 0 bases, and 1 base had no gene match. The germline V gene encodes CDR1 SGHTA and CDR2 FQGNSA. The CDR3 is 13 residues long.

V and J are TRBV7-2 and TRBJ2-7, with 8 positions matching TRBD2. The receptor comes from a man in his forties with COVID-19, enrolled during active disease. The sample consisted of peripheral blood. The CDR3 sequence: CASSLAGTSEQYF. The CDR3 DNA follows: TGTGCCAGCAGCTTAGCCGGGACTAGCGAGCAGTACTTC.